These T cell receptor beta chains were read from a single sample in a study of Graves' ophthalmopathy and Graves' hyperthyroidism. TCRdb re-called the multiplex PCR reads with MiXCR, one entry per CDR3 protein. Of just over 400,000 distinct CDR3 sequences in the sample, more than 20% were seen once. The sample was peripheral blood. The receptor set was obtained from a young woman with stable Graves' hyperthyroidism. The conserved cysteine and the conserved F or W are not part of the CDR3 here.

j_call	v_call	cdr3_length	cdr3_aa
TRBJ1-2	TRBV24-1	11	ATSDSAGYGYT
TRBJ1-1	TRBV28	15	ASSPNRGVEMNTEAF
TRBJ2-7	TRBV25-1	16	ASSEVLVLSGNNYEQY
TRBJ1-3	TRBV6-5	12	ASSYSDSGNTIY
TRBJ2-5	TRBV6-1	13	ASSGQGAIFGDQY
TRBJ1-1	TRBV6-5	12	ASSYGDVSTEAF
TRBJ2-5	TRBV7-8	15	ASSPLTSGRFAETQY
TRBJ1-5	TRBV20-1	14	SARDPTRGGNQPQH
TRBJ2-7	TRBV5-5	12	ASSSGLWSYEQY
TRBJ2-3	TRBV6-2/TRBV6-3	10	ASSPSTDTQY
TRBJ2-5	TRBV7-8	13	ASSFTSGGEETQY
TRBJ2-7	TRBV11-2	16	ASSLDPPLAGGRYEQY
TRBJ2-7	TRBV4-1	14	ASSQPWAEGYHEQY
TRBJ2-7	TRBV11-2	13	ASSSDRDRGYEQY
TRBJ1-2	TRBV5-1	11	ASSLAENYGYT
TRBJ2-5	TRBV4-1	15	ASSQGWGPVGEETQY
TRBJ2-7	TRBV3-1	9	ASSSTVEQY
TRBJ2-7	TRBV5-4	12	ASSLGRSVVEQY
TRBJ2-4	TRBV28	12	ASTLAGAENIQY
TRBJ2-2	TRBV4-1	15	ASSQDRGTANTGELF
TRBJ2-5	TRBV9	13	ASSVMTGFQETQY
TRBJ2-5	TRBV7-9	12	ASSLGLGQETQY
TRBJ2-2	TRBV4-1	14	ASSYPQGTVTGELF
TRBJ2-7	TRBV7-9	13	ASSLSGKRSYEQY
TRBJ2-5	TRBV28	13	ATAGLANVQETQY
TRBJ1-5	TRBV10-2	13	ATKGGPGPNQPQH
TRBJ2-5	TRBV5-1	10	ASSLIANHQY
TRBJ2-2	TRBV25-1	15	ASSATSGRPNTGELF
TRBJ1-5	TRBV3-1	12	PSSLGGRNQPQH
TRBJ2-7	TRBV6-1	12	ASKLVTGGYEQY
TRBJ1-1	TRBV2	11	ASSEIESYEAF
TRBJ2-7	TRBV10-1	13	ASSEWSSVSYEQY
TRBJ2-2	TRBV12-5	15	ASGLDRDTYLTGKLF
TRBJ2-5	TRBV10-3	12	AISAGGREETQY
TRBJ2-5	TRBV20-1	10	SAKRFQETQY
TRBJ2-2	TRBV20-1	14	SARDRLAGAPGELF
TRBJ2-7	TRBV5-1	13	ASSSGQGAIYEQY